The 15 T cell receptor beta chains listed next were all sequenced from one sample in a study of OX40 agonist ivuxolimab in advanced cancers. Clones were sequenced by immunoSEQ multiplex PCR, and TCRdb holds only the in-frame ones, with some missing. The sample has under 70,000 clones; approximately 83% are singletons. Sequencing used CD4+ or CD8+ T cells sorted from blood, obtained in a trial of the OX40 agonist ivuxolimab. These receptors originate from an adult with an advanced solid tumor such as melanoma, head and neck, liver or kidney cancer.

The rearrangement uses TRBV9 and TRBJ2-7, with TRBD1 matching 10 bases. Germline trimming cut 4 bases from V and 4 bases from J; bases unmatched to any gene: 5. Germline V lookup: CDR1 SGDLS, CDR2 YYNGEE. The CDR3 extends over 14 amino acids. The CDR3 coding sequence is TGTGCCAGCAGCCGGACAGGGGGGTGGTACGAGCAGTACTTC. This sequence encodes CASSRTGGWYEQYF.

The V gene is TRBV19, the J gene TRBJ1-6; D is unclear. V lost 0 bases to trimming and J lost 7 bases, with 13 bases between them. The CDR3 totals 16 residues. Germline CDR1 is LNHDA and CDR2 is SQIVND (reference sequence). The CDR3 reads CASSIDRGVINSPLHF. CDR3 in DNA: TGTGCCAGTAGTATAGATCGCGGGGTAATCAATTCACCCCTCCACTTT.

Only one count was recorded for this clone. V gene TRBV4-3 combines with J gene TRBJ2-5, with no clear D. V shed 9 bases and J shed 9 bases, with 26 bases lying between them. Germline V gene sequence: CDR1 LGHNA, CDR2 YSLEER. CDR3 length equals 15 residues. The CDR3: CARDGLGLTFGAQYF. In nucleotides, the CDR3 is TGCGCCAGGGACGGGTTGGGTCTAACTTTTGGGGCCCAGTACTTC.

The chain recombines TRBV13 with TRBJ1-4; the D is unclear. V was trimmed by 0 bases and J by 5 bases, leaving 10 bases between them. The CDR3 loop spans 15 amino acids. Germline CDR1 PRHDT, CDR2 FYEKMQ (reference sequence). CDR3 sequence reads: CASSLGGGLNEKLFF. CDR3 sequence (DNA): TGTGCCAGCAGCTTAGGTGGAGGGCTGAATGAAAAACTGTTTTTT.

This sequence joins TRBV9 and TRBJ1-1, with D possibly being TRBD1 (6 bases). The length of the CDR3 is 14 residues. V lost 3 bases, J lost 4 bases, and 13 bases lay in between. CDR1 SGDLS and CDR2 YYNGEE come from the germline V gene. The CDR3 nucleotides are TGTGCCAGCAGCGGAGTAGGGGGTACCACTGAAGCTTTCTTT. Protein sequence: CASSGVGGTTEAFF.

The V and J genes are TRBV19 and TRBJ1-6, with 7 bases aligning to TRBD1. Germline loops: CDR1 LNHDA, CDR2 SQIVND (reference sequence). This CDR3 region has 18 residues. Losses at the gene ends were 2 bases for V and 0 bases for J; bases not matched to a gene: 7. The CDR3 DNA sequence: TGTGCCAGTAGTATAAGCCTGGACAGGAGCTCCTATAATTCACCCCTCCACTTT. Translating it yields CASSISLDRSSYNSPLHF.

This chain joins TRBV6-5 and TRBJ1-6, with 8 bases lining up with TRBD1. The CDR3 length is 15 residues. The junction had 10 bases not matched to a gene; V was cut back by 6 bases and J by 9 bases. Germline V gives CDR1 MNHEY, CDR2 SVGAGI. DNA for the CDR3: TGTGCCAGCAGCGGCTTGGACAGGGAGAGTTCACCCCTCCACTTT. The encoded protein is CASSGLDRESSPLHF.

The rearrangement joins TRBV7-2 to TRBJ2-2; D uncertain. Germline V lookup: CDR1 SGHTA, CDR2 FQGNSA. This CDR3 spans 15 amino acids. Trimming shortened V by 0 bases and J by 2 bases, and 7 bases separated the two germline ends. The CDR3 loop is CASSLAGSNTGELFF. Here the CDR3 DNA reads TGTGCCAGCAGCTTAGCGGGCAGCAACACCGGGGAGCTGTTTTTT.

This clone has just one count. The chain links TRBV7-9 to TRBJ1-2; unclear D gene. V lost 5 bases, J lost 7 bases, and 11 bases lay in between. Germline V CDR1 and CDR2: SEHNR, FQNEAQ (reference sequence). The CDR3 is 12 residues long. The CDR3 region has the DNA TGTGCCAGCAGCCTAATAGGGTTTGGCTACACCTTC. Translation: CASSLIGFGYTF.

This clone was found a few times. V gene TRBV6-6 combines with J gene TRBJ2-2; tentatively, D is TRBD2 (6 bases). The CDR3 consists of 13 residues. Germline values: CDR1 MNHNY, CDR2 SVGAGI (reference sequence). Trimming left V 6 bases short and J 5 bases short, with 10 bases between. The CDR3 here is CASSRLETGELFF. CDR3 coding DNA: TGTGCCAGCAGCCGACTAGAAACCGGGGAGCTGTTTTTT.

The chain recombines TRBV11-1 with TRBJ2-7; D is unresolved. V dropped 5 bases and J dropped 0 bases, with 14 bases sitting between them. Germline CDR1 and CDR2: SGHAT and FQDESV (reference sequence). The CDR3 contains 15 residues. DNA for the CDR3: TGTGCCAGCAGCCCCCGCAGGCAGTCCTCCTACGAGCAGTACTTC. Amino acid sequence: CASSPRRQSSYEQYF.

This chain connects TRBV5-6 to TRBJ1-3; D perhaps matches TRBD1 (6 bases). This CDR3 contains 17 residues. Per germline, CDR1 SGHDT and CDR2 YYEEEE. Trimming cost V 1 base and J 0 bases, with 14 bases left between them. As DNA, the CDR3 is TGTGCCAGCAGCTTGTTTGGGGGGGCTCCCTCTGGAAACACCATATATTTT. The encoded protein is CASSLFGGAPSGNTIYF.

The V gene is TRBV18, the J gene TRBJ2-5; D is uncertain. This CDR3 spans 13 amino acids. Germline V gives CDR1 KGHSH, CDR2 LQKENI. With 3 bases removed from V and 1 base from J, the gap between germline ends came to 6 bases. The CDR3 loop is CASSPNSQETQYF. CDR3 nucleotides: TGTGCCAGCTCACCTAATAGCCAAGAGACCCAGTACTTC.

V gene TRBV5-6 combines with J gene TRBJ1-1, with 8 bases matching TRBD1. V dropped 1 base and J dropped 7; count of bases not matched to a gene: 6. CDR1 is SGHDT, CDR2 YYEEEE, per germline. There are 14 residues in the CDR3. CDR3 bases: TGTGCCAGCAGCTTGCAGACAGGGGCGGGTGAAGCTTTCTTT. This gives the protein CASSLQTGAGEAFF.

In this sample, this clone turned up once. J is TRBJ1-2 and V is TRBV9, with D tentatively TRBD1 (6 bases). Germline V lookup: CDR1 SGDLS, CDR2 YYNGEE. V was clipped by 3 bases and J by 4 bases, with 22 bases between them. There are 17 residues in the CDR3. Written as DNA, the CDR3 is TGTGCCAGCAGCGGAGGGGTAGGGGGGCGGAAGAGCTATGGCTACACCTTC. It is translated as CASSGGVGGRKSYGYTF.